This TCR beta chain is from a study of low-dose radiotherapy and immunotherapy resistance in tumors. Study as a whole: Patients were treated with intravenous nivolumab at 240 mg every two weeks and were also dosed with ipilimumab at 1 mg/kg every six weeks.

Time point indicated: after trial treatment. The treatment denotes: LDRT plus nivolumab, ipilimumab, low-dose cyclophosphamide and aspirin (RACIN trial). Covering alpha and beta chains, TRAV- and TRBV-specific primers were used for the first-strand cDNA. Over roughly 18 PCR cycles, TCRs were amplified from a constant-region primer and V-primer adapter. By in vitro transcription, the isolated mRNA was amplified. TCRdb processed the reads anew with MiXCR; each CDR3 protein has one entry. The repertoire holds roughly 100,000 distinct CDR3 sequences, with around 21% as singletons. This clonotype was counted many times. The CDR3 covers 14 residues. V lost 5 bases to trimming and J lost 3 bases, with 11 bases between them. Germline V CDR1 and CDR2: SGHTA, FQGNSA.

The starting material was PBMCs, obtained after low-dose radiotherapy plus immunotherapy. The chain links TRBV7-2 to TRBJ1-5; a weak D match, TRBD1 (6 bases). The TCR was taken from a male donor with prostate cancer. The CDR3 loop reads CASSPQGSNQPQHF. For the CDR3, the DNA is TGTGCCAGCAGCCCACAGGGTTCCAATCAGCCCCAGCATTTT.